This T cell receptor (beta chain) was obtained from a study of vaccination effects on CD4 cells after COVID-19. Study in general: Both of the two convalescent patients gave a sample, one 16 days and one a week before vaccination. Study-level findings and limits: Recruitment yielded few convalescent patients, and the study had no early post-infection timepoints.

Of note for this clone: Antigen unknown.

Repertoires were generated with immunoSEQ multiplex PCR, while TCRdb's copy carries only in-frame clones and drops some. The data contain more than 45,000 clones, about 77% of them seen just once; the ten biggest clones take up around 5.5%. The length of the CDR3 is 13 residues. V lost 2 bases and J 3 bases, leaving 8 bases between the germline ends. Germline V gives CDR1 KGHSH, CDR2 LQKENI. Peptide-pool stimulation followed by sequencing identified expanded antigen-specific CD4+ clonotypes in the ViraFEST assay. CD4+ T cell isolation took place after 10 days of culture. The individual was infected with SARS-CoV-2 between March and December 2020, as confirmed by PCR. Cultures of around 2.2 million PBMC per well contained about 10 IU/ml IL-2 plus 10 ug/ml peptides. Cells had half their medium changed to IL-2 medium on days 3 and 7.

The chain couples TRBV18 to TRBJ2-7; the D gene is possibly TRBD1 (6 bases). The receptor comes from a human donor who had a prior SARS-CoV-2 infection. This specimen was CD4+ T cells from PBMCs cultured with HIV peptides, taken before COVID-19 vaccination. Subset of the sample: HIV-1 Nef peptide pool negative control/reference culture. The CDR3 sequence: CASSPYRDYEQYF. In DNA form, the CDR3 reads TGTGCCAGCTCACCATACAGGGACTACGAGCAGTACTTC.